This T cell receptor (beta chain) was found in a study of T-cell reconstitution after alpha-beta-depleted transplantation in children. This clonotype was seen more than once but under ten times. J was trimmed by 6 bases and V by 2 bases; bases with no gene match: 11. Looked up from germline, CDR1 is SGHTA and CDR2 is FQGNSA. The CDR3 is made up of 16 amino acids. A library of TCRbeta sequences, prepared with unique molecular identifiers, was generated. Via MiXCR, TCRdb re-called the PCR reads, giving one row per CDR3 protein. The profile shows approximately 590,000 distinct CDR3 sequences, 8% to 11% of them singletons.

This clonotype originated in a human donor who donated a stem cell graft to a child with acute myeloid leukemia. The sample here was PBMCs from the stem cell graft donor, taken from the stem cell graft. V is TRBV7-2 and J is TRBJ2-5, with TRBD2 identical over 8 bases. The CDR3: CASSLREGFPEQTQYF. CDR3 coding DNA: TGTGCCAGCAGCTTACGGGAGGGGTTTCCAGAGCAGACCCAGTACTTC.